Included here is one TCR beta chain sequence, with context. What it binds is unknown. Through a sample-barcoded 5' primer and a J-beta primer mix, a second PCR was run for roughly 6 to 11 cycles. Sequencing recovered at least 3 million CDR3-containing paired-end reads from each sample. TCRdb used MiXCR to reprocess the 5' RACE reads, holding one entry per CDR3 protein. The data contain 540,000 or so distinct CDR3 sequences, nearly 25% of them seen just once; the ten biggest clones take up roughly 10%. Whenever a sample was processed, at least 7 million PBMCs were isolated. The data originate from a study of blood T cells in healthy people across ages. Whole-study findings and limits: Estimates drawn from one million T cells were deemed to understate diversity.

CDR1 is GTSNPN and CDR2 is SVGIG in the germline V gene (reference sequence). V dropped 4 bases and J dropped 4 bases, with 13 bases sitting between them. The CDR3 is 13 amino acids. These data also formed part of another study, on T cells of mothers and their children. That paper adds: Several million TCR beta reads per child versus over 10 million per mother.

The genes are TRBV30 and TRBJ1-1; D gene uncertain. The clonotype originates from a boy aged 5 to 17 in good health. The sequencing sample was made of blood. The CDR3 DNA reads TGTGCCTGGACGCGGGGTGGGCTCACTGAAGCTTTCTTT. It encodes CAWTRGGLTEAFF.